This T cell receptor (beta chain) came from a study of blood T cell repertoires in COVID-19. In the study overall: There were acute and convalescent COVID-19 samples, and they came from the United States, Italy and Spain. Sources were T cells, B-cell-depleted T cells, or PBMCs; the material itself was cDNA or gDNA.

Germline CDR1 KGHSH, CDR2 LQKENI. The CDR3 is 14 residues long. V gave up 3 bases and J gave up 9 bases; unmatched junction bases: 5. In the authors' methods: Counts of nucleated cells, estimated from reference gene primer amplification, were obtained. TCRdb keeps only in-frame clones here, not all; method: immunoSEQ multiplex PCR. D and trimming come from the DNA, and the V and J calls and clone size come from that table. This sample has about 200,000 clones, with around 78% found just once. The V call is TRBV18, the J call TRBJ1-1; 12 bases are a match to TRBD1. The sequence came from a woman of 80 years or more with active or convalescent COVID-19. The sequencing sample was made of peripheral blood. CDR3 in DNA: TGTGCCAGCTCACCTTCGGGACAGGGGGCGAAAGCTTTCTTT. It codes for CASSPSGQGAKAFF.